Listed below are T cell receptor beta chains from one sample, sequenced in a study of breast tumors, draining lymph nodes, adjacent tissues. One entry per CDR3 protein, called by TCRdb with MiXCR from the multiplex PCR reads. The sample records 200,000 to 250,000 distinct CDR3 sequences, 30% to 35% being singletons. The sample taken for sequencing was axillary lymph node tissue. These receptors all come from a female donor with breast cancer. Some clones in this sample may be carry-over from other donors' samples. Both conserved end residues are part of each CDR3. A D gene is named only where the DNA matches it firmly. Expanded clones get a size class; other rows say once, few or many, or leave the size out.

TGTGCCACCGTGGGGGGCAATCAGCCCCAGCATTTT | CATVGGNQPQHF | TRBJ1-5 | NA | TRBV24-1 | NA
TGTGCCAGCAGCACGGGGGTAGCGGTTACCTACAATGAGCAGTTCTTC | CASSTGVAVTYNEQFF | TRBJ2-1 | NA | TRBV7-6 | NA
TGTGCCATCTCTAATCTGGGGACCTACGAGCAGTACTTC | CAISNLGTYEQYF | TRBJ2-7 | many | TRBV10-3 | NA
TGTGCCAGCAGGATGCCAGGGGGCTATGGCTACACCTTC | CASRMPGGYGYTF | TRBJ1-2 | many | TRBV6-5 | TRBD1
TGTGCCAGCAGCTTAGAGCGTGGAAGGGACTACGGAAACACCATATATTTT | CASSLERGRDYGNTIYF | TRBJ1-3 | NA | TRBV11-3 | NA
TGTGCCAGCAGTACTTCCAGGAGGTCGGGTGGAGGCTACACCTTC | CASSTSRRSGGGYTF | TRBJ1-2 | NA | TRBV7-8 | NA
TGTGCCAGCAGTCCTAACCCGGGACTAGCGGGAGTCTACGAGCAGTACTTC | CASSPNPGLAGVYEQYF | TRBJ2-7 | many | TRBV6-6 | TRBD2
TGTGCCAGCAGCTTAGGTCAGGTCAAGGCTTATAATTCACCCCTCCACTTT | CASSLGQVKAYNSPLHF | TRBJ1-6 | few | TRBV7-8 | NA
TGTGCCAGCAGCCCCCGACTAGCGGGGGGTTGGACGCAAGAGACCCAGTACTTC | CASSPRLAGGWTQETQYF | TRBJ2-5 | few | TRBV3-1 | TRBD2
TGCGCCAGCAGCTGGAGGGTCTCTGGCCCTCCGGCAGATACGCAGTATTTT | CASSWRVSGPPADTQYF | TRBJ2-3 | many | TRBV5-1 | NA
TGCAGCGTCCCAGGGGACCCCAATGAGCAGTTCTTC | CSVPGDPNEQFF | TRBJ2-1 | many | TRBV29-1 | NA
TGTGCCAGCAGCCAGGGGTTGAACTATGGCTACACCTTC | CASSQGLNYGYTF | TRBJ1-2 | many | TRBV7-9 | NA
TGTGCCAGTAGTAAACAGGGACAGGGCGTCAATTCACCCCTCCACTTT | CASSKQGQGVNSPLHF | TRBJ1-6 | NA | TRBV19 | TRBD1
TGTGCCAGCAGCCTATCGGGGACAGGACGAAACACCATATATTTT | CASSLSGTGRNTIYF | TRBJ1-3 | NA | TRBV7-9 | TRBD1
TGTGCCAGCAGTTACGCGGCATGGCAGTTCTTC | CASSYAAWQFF | TRBJ2-1 | many | TRBV6-6 | NA
TGCGCCAGCAGCCAAAGACAGGGGTATGGCTACACCTTC | CASSQRQGYGYTF | TRBJ1-2 | many | TRBV4-1 | TRBD1
TGCAGTGCTAAAGGCCCGCTAGCCAAAAACATTCAGTACTTC | CSAKGPLAKNIQYF | TRBJ2-4 | NA | TRBV20-1 | NA
TGTGCCAGCAGCAAACTAGCGGGGGCTACCCGGGGCACAGATACGCAGTATTTT | CASSKLAGATRGTDTQYF | TRBJ2-3 | many | TRBV7-2 | TRBD2
TGTGCCAGCAGCTTCACGGGCTTGAGGGGAAACACCATATATTTT | CASSFTGLRGNTIYF | TRBJ1-3 | many | TRBV11-2 | NA
TGTGCCTGGAGCCCGGATCATAAGTATGAGCAGTTCTTC | CAWSPDHKYEQFF | TRBJ2-1 | NA | TRBV30 | NA
TGCGCCAGCAGCCAAGGAACCCCAGCGGAGAGGGCGAACACCGGGGAGCTGTTTTTT | CASSQGTPAERANTGELFF | TRBJ2-2 | many | TRBV4-1 | NA
TGTGCCAGCACGTCCCTTTCTAAAGGTCGGCGGTTCTTC | CASTSLSKGRRFF | TRBJ2-1 | many | TRBV2 | NA
TGCGCCAGCAGCTTGCGGGCAGGGAATGGAAACACCTTC | CASSLRAGNGNTF | TRBJ1-2 | NA | TRBV5-1 | NA
TGTGCCATCGCCGACCCGGGACGCCACTACGAGCAGTACTTC | CAIADPGRHYEQYF | TRBJ2-7 | many | TRBV10-3 | NA
TGTGCCAGCAGTTACTCGGGACTAGCGGGGAAGAATGAGCAGTTCTTC | CASSYSGLAGKNEQFF | TRBJ2-1 | NA | TRBV10-3 | TRBD2
TGCGCCAGCAGCTTGGAGAGGGCAGGTCGTCAGCCCCAGCATTTT | CASSLERAGRQPQHF | TRBJ1-5 | NA | TRBV5-1 | NA
TGCAGCGTGGTGTTGGGGGACACCATATATTTT | CSVVLGDTIYF | TRBJ1-3 | NA | TRBV29-1 | NA
TGTGCCAGTACCCTTTCCGACACAAGCAATCAGCCCCAGCATTTT | CASTLSDTSNQPQHF | TRBJ1-5 | many | TRBV19 | NA
TGTGCCAGCAGCTTAGGTTCAGCGGACCAAGAGACCCAGCACTTC | CASSLGSADQETQHF | TRBJ2-5 | many | TRBV7-3 | NA
TGTGCCAGCAGTTACGGGGTGGGCTACACCTTC | CASSYGVGYTF | TRBJ1-2 | many | TRBV6-5 | NA
TGTGCCAGCAGCCGTGGCTTACAGGGCAAAGAGACCCAGCACTTC | CASSRGLQGKETQHF | TRBJ2-5 | NA | TRBV7-2 | NA
TGCAGTGCCGGGGCCAACGTCCTGACTTTC | CSAGANVLTF | TRBJ2-6 | NA | TRBV20-1 | NA
TGTGCCAGCAGTTTCCTCATCGGGACAGCTAATGAAAAACTGTTTTTT | CASSFLIGTANEKLFF | TRBJ1-4 | NA | TRBV28 | TRBD1
TGTGCCAGCAGCTTAACGGGGGAGACCGGGAGGACGCAGTATTTT | CASSLTGETGRTQYF | TRBJ2-3 | many | TRBV7-3 | TRBD2
TGCAGTGTTAACAGCTTTAATTCACCCCTCCACTTT | CSVNSFNSPLHF | TRBJ1-6 | NA | TRBV29-1 | NA
TGTGCCAGCAGCTTGGGGGGCAACACCTTC | CASSLGGNTF | TRBJ1-2 | NA | TRBV7-6 | NA
TGCGCCAGCAGCCAACCTGGACGGAACTCTGGAAACACCATATATTTT | CASSQPGRNSGNTIYF | TRBJ1-3 | many | TRBV4-1 | NA
TGCAGTGCTAGACCTGGGGTACATGAGCAGTTCTTC | CSARPGVHEQFF | TRBJ2-1 | many | TRBV20-1 | NA
TGCAGTGCTAGAGGCACTAGCCAGGACAATGAGCAGTTCTTC | CSARGTSQDNEQFF | TRBJ2-1 | NA | TRBV20-1 | NA
TGTGCTAGAGTCTGGGGGCAGGAGACCCAGTACTTC | CARVWGQETQYF | TRBJ2-5 | NA | TRBV12-5 | NA
TGTGCCAGCAGCCTACAGGGGAACCTGTACCAAGAGACCCAGTACTTC | CASSLQGNLYQETQYF | TRBJ2-5 | NA | TRBV7-9 | TRBD1
TGTGCCAGCAGTCAGAGGGACTCTGGAAACACCATATATTTT | CASSQRDSGNTIYF | TRBJ1-3 | NA | TRBV3-1 | NA
TGTGCCAGTCGGGTGCGGGAGGGTAGCACAGATACGCAGTATTTT | CASRVREGSTDTQYF | TRBJ2-3 | many | TRBV6-5 | TRBD2
TGTGCCAGCAGCTTGAAGGTGGGGAGAGGCGAGACCCAGTACTTC | CASSLKVGRGETQYF | TRBJ2-5 | many | TRBV5-4 | NA
TGTGCCAGCAGCGCTAGCGGGAGGGCCTTGCACTACGAGCAGTACTTC | CASSASGRALHYEQYF | TRBJ2-7 | many | TRBV11-3 | TRBD2
TGCGCCAGCAGCTTGTCGGTGGCCATGAACACTGAAGCTTTCTTT | CASSLSVAMNTEAFF | TRBJ1-1 | NA | TRBV5-1 | NA
TGTGCCAGCAGGCCCGGACAGGGGATATCACCCCTCCACTTT | CASRPGQGISPLHF | TRBJ1-6 | many | TRBV6-5 | TRBD1
TGCGCCAGCAGTGCCGAAGGGCTCTGGGATGAGCAGTTCTTC | CASSAEGLWDEQFF | TRBJ2-1 | few | TRBV10-1 | NA
TGTGCCAGCAGTGACCCTAGCGGGACTGGGGGGAGGGCCAGCACAGATACGCAGTATTTT | CASSDPSGTGGRASTDTQYF | TRBJ2-3 | NA | TRBV2 | TRBD2
TGTGCCAGCAGCTATGGGGGACTGGTTGAAGCTTTCTTT | CASSYGGLVEAFF | TRBJ1-1 | NA | TRBV7-2 | NA
TGTGCCAGTAGTATCGACACCAGGGTGACCGGGGAGCTGTTTTTT | CASSIDTRVTGELFF | TRBJ2-2 | many | TRBV19 | NA
TGTGCCAGCAGCGTGGGGAGCCCCGACACCGGGGAGCTGTTTTTT | CASSVGSPDTGELFF | TRBJ2-2 | many | TRBV9 | NA
TGTGCCAGCAGTACCGACAGGGGGAACACCGGGGCCAACGTCCTGACTTTC | CASSTDRGNTGANVLTF | TRBJ2-6 | NA | TRBV6-5 | TRBD1
TGTGCCAGCAGCCCCGGGAGTCCGGGGTCACCCCTCCACTTT | CASSPGSPGSPLHF | TRBJ1-6 | many | TRBV3-1 | NA
TGTGCCAGCTCACTCACACCGACACCTCAAGAGACCCAGTACTTC | CASSLTPTPQETQYF | TRBJ2-5 | many | TRBV18 | NA